Below, 14 T cell receptor beta chains from the same sample are listed, as sequenced in a study of long-term antiretroviral therapy in people with HIV. immunoSEQ v3.0 was run at survey level. Profiled with immunoSEQ multiplex PCR; TCRdb holds only in-frame clones, not every one. The sample includes tens of thousands of clones, roughly 80% of them seen just once. The starting material was unsorted PBMCs, obtained 0.5 years before starting antiretroviral therapy. These TCRs come from a man between 40 and 49 years old with HIV.

V and J are TRBV7-9 and TRBJ1-2; 10 nucleotides line up with TRBD1. The J segment lost 1 base and the V segment lost 5 bases, leaving 7 bases of the junction unmatched. This CDR3 has 16 residues. The V gene's germline CDR1 is SEHNR and CDR2 FQNEAQ (reference sequence). CDR3 protein: CASSQPGTGDNYGYTF. The DNA of the CDR3 is TGTGCCAGCAGCCAACCCGGGACAGGGGATAACTATGGCTACACCTTC.

The J gene is TRBJ1-6, the V gene TRBV28; D gene uncertain. The V gene lost 3 bases and the J gene lost 10 bases, with 13 bases spanning the gap. The CDR3 runs to 14 residues. In germline, CDR1 is MDHEN, CDR2 SYDVKM. The CDR3 region has the DNA TGTGCCAGCAGTTTCCTCTTTTCGAGGTCACCCCTCCACTTT. Its protein is CASSFLFSRSPLHF.

The rearrangement joins TRBV9 to TRBJ1-1; no definite D call. The V gene's germline CDR1 is SGDLS and CDR2 YYNGEE. The CDR3 is made up of 12 amino acids. V lost 4 bases, J lost 6 bases, and 10 bases lay in between. CDR3 in amino acids: CASSSGSSEAFF. The CDR3 coding sequence is TGTGCCAGCAGCTCCGGGAGTTCTGAAGCTTTCTTT. The whole variable domain, filled in from reference TRBV9 and TRBJ1-1, reads DSGVTQTPKHLITATGQRVTLRCSPRSGDLSVYWYQQSLDQGLQFLIQYYNGEERAKGNILERFSAQQFPDLHSELNLSSLELGDSALYFCASSSGSSEAFFGQGTRLTVV.

V gene TRBV9 combines with J gene TRBJ2-7; D is perhaps TRBD1 (6 bases). The CDR3 has 16 residues. From germline, CDR1 is SGDLS and CDR2 YYNGEE. Between the trimmed V and J ends, which lost 3 bases and 6 bases, there was a span of 22 bases. CDR3: CASSGHRESARVEQYF. CDR3 sequence (DNA): TGTGCCAGCAGCGGTCACAGGGAGAGTGCTCGGGTCGAGCAGTACTTC.

The CDR3 coding sequence is TGTGCCAGTAGTAACAGGGTTTCCGGCGAAAAACTGTTTTTT. Translating gives CASSNRVSGEKLFF. V gene TRBV19 combines with J gene TRBJ1-4, with D perhaps TRBD1 (6 bases). V dropped 4 bases and J dropped 8 bases, with 14 bases sitting between them. CDR3 length equals 14 residues. CDR1 LNHDA and CDR2 SQIVND come from the germline V gene (reference sequence).

The rearrangement uses TRBV7-9 and TRBJ2-5; no definite D call. V was pared by 1 base and J by 7 bases, with 10 bases between. Germline CDR1 reads SEHNR; CDR2 reads FQNEAQ (reference sequence). The CDR3 length is 13 residues. CDR3 sequence (DNA): TGTGCCAGCAGCTTAGACAGTGCGGTGACCCAGTACTTC. This codes for CASSLDSAVTQYF.

The J gene is TRBJ2-3, the V gene TRBV6-1; D unclear. Germline CDR1 MNHNS, CDR2 SASEGT. The CDR3 has 13 residues. V gave up 10 bases and J gave up 6 bases, with 17 bases separating them. The CDR3 DNA sequence: TGTGCCATCGATAGTGGGAAATCGGATACGCAGTATTTT. As protein: CAIDSGKSDTQYF.

V gene TRBV27 combines with J gene TRBJ2-2; possibly TRBD2 for D (6 bases). CDR1 MNHEY and CDR2 SMNVEV come from the germline V gene (reference sequence). V was pared by 8 bases and J by 0 bases, with 19 bases between. This CDR3 has 17 amino acids. CDR3 in amino acids: CASARDASPANTGELFF. The CDR3 coding sequence is TGTGCCAGCGCGCGGGACGCATCCCCCGCGAACACCGGGGAGCTGTTTTTT.

The V and J genes are TRBV5-1 and TRBJ2-2; possible D gene TRBD1, 6 bases. Between the trimmed V and J ends, which lost 6 bases and 0 bases, there was a span of 12 bases. The germline gives CDR1 SGHRS, CDR2 YFSETQ. This CDR3 comprises 15 residues. This chain's CDR3 is CASTQGGANTGELFF. The DNA for the CDR3 is TGCGCCAGCACCCAAGGGGGTGCGAACACCGGGGAGCTGTTTTTT. Variable domain in full (rest from reference TRBV5-1 and TRBJ2-2): KAGVTQTPRYLIKTRGQQVTLSCSPISGHRSVSWYQQTPGQGLQFLFEYFSETQRNKGNFPGRFSGRQFSNSRSEMNVSTLELGDSALYLCASTQGGANTGELFFGEGSRLTVL.

The J gene is TRBJ1-6, the V gene TRBV7-9, with a possible D match to TRBD1 (5 bases). From germline, CDR1 is SEHNR and CDR2 FQNEAQ (reference sequence). V gave up 4 bases and J gave up 4 bases, with 14 bases separating them. This CDR3 spans 16 amino acids. The CDR3 DNA follows: TGTGCCAGCAGCTCCGGGACGGGATTTTATAATTCACCCCTCCACTTT. Its translation is CASSSGTGFYNSPLHF.

The chain links TRBV28 to TRBJ1-3; a possible D gene is TRBD1 (5 bases). Germline values: CDR1 MDHEN, CDR2 SYDVKM. The CDR3 runs to 16 residues. V lost 4 bases and J 8 bases, leaving 21 bases between the germline ends. In nucleotides, the CDR3 is TGTGCCAGCAGTTCACCCACTCAGGGCGCTCAAGACACCATATATTTT. This translates into CASSSPTQGAQDTIYF.

The rearrangement links TRBV6-5 to TRBJ2-7, with TRBD1 matching 9 bases. The V gene end was trimmed by 5 bases and the J gene end by 2 bases; junction bases not matched to a gene: 7. This CDR3 has 15 residues. Germline V CDR1 and CDR2: MNHEY, SVGAGI. In DNA, the CDR3 is TGTGCCAGCAGTACGTGGGACAGGGCTGCCTACGAGCAGTACTTC. Encoded protein: CASSTWDRAAYEQYF.

This rearrangement joins TRBV18 to TRBJ2-3; D may be TRBD2 (5 bases). CDR1 is KGHSH and CDR2 is LQKENI in the germline V gene. CDR3 length: 12 amino acids. The V gene lost 6 bases and the J gene lost 6 bases, with 10 bases spanning the gap. The CDR3: CASSPPGDTQYF. The CDR3 nucleotides read TGTGCCAGCTCCCCCCCGGGGGATACGCAGTATTTT.

The chain links TRBV30 to TRBJ1-2; the D is unclear. Per the germline V gene, CDR1 is GTSNPN and CDR2 is SVGIG (reference sequence). CDR3 length equals 17 residues. The V end was cut by 4 bases, the J end by 8 bases, with 29 bases between. This chain's CDR3 is CAWIRARTQLNREGYTF. The CDR3 nucleotides read TGTGCCTGGATTCGTGCGAGGACTCAACTTAATCGAGAGGGCTACACCTTC. Together with reference TRBV30 and TRBJ1-2, the CDR3 gives the full variable domain: SQTIHQWPATLVQPVGSPLSLECTVEGTSNPNLYWYRQAAGRGLQLLFYSVGIGQISSEVPQNLSASRPQDRQFILSSKKLLLSDSGFYLCAWIRARTQLNREGYTFGSGTRLTVV.